Ten or more counts support the clone carrying this TCR beta chain. The antigen is not known. This sample was taken from a study of molecular identifiers for immune sequencing clone quantification. Study as a whole: RNA, taken in replicates from about 20,000 or 100,000 naive CD8 cells, was split five ways, with four sequenced.

The sorting of naive CD8 T cells used the CD8+CD4-CCR7+CD45RA+ phenotype. The study's findings and limits: Spiked Jurkat TCR RNA equal to one cell could reportedly be picked out among one million naive cells.

Previously described methods and listed TCR primers were used for bulk TCR libraries. A single record per CDR3 protein comes from TCRdb applying MiXCR to the PCR reads. Of about 500,000 distinct CDR3 sequences in the sample, roughly 25% are singletons; the top ten hold 0.7% to 0.9%. There are 14 residues in the CDR3. Germline assignment: CDR1 SGHTA and CDR2 FQGNSA. Trimming removed 6 bases from V and 0 bases from J, with 12 bases in between. The TCR comes from a human donor in good health. Some libraries in this study had Jurkat cell RNA spiked in. The chain employs TRBV7-2 and TRBJ2-7; either TRBD1 or TRBD2 may supply D (5 bases each). The sequencing input was naive CD8+ T cells from blood, with Jurkat cell RNA spiked in. As to subset: FACS-sorted CD8+CD4-CCR7+CD45RA+ naive T cells. The DNA of the CDR3 is TGTGCCAGCAGGAGCAGGGAGAGCTCCTACGAGCAGTACTTC. It encodes CASRSRESSYEQYF.